This entry describes one TCR beta chain. This CDR3 region has 15 residues. V gave up 0 bases and J gave up 0 bases, with 6 bases separating them. Germline CDR1 and CDR2: GTSNPN and SVGIG (reference sequence). Seattle participants joined during active infection and were tracked over time. As processed by the authors: Amplification with reference gene primers provided the estimates of nucleated cell counts. Method: immunoSEQ multiplex PCR; TCRdb's copy keeps in-frame clones and lacks some. V and J calls plus clone size are reproduced from that table; the DNA served to infer D and trimming. Among 60,000 to 70,000 clones listed, approximately 88% were seen once. This sample stems from a study of blood T cell repertoires in COVID-19. Across the whole study: Samples of COVID-19 (acute and convalescent) were obtained from the United States, Italy and Spain. Sample material is recorded as cDNA or gDNA derived from T cells, B-cell-depleted T cells, or PBMCs.

The sequence derives from a woman aged 55-75 years with COVID-19, enrolled during active disease. Sequencing input: peripheral blood. V gene TRBV30 combines with J gene TRBJ2-6; D unresolved. The DNA for the CDR3 is TGTGCCTGGAGTGTATCGAGCTCTGGGGCCAACGTCCTGACTTTC. This gives the protein CAWSVSSSGANVLTF.